This TCR beta chain was recorded in a study of T cells in Graves' hyperthyroidism and ophthalmopathy. The CDR3 is 12 residues long. CDR1 is SGHAT and CDR2 is FQNNGV in the germline V gene. Trimming took 5 bases from V and 3 from J, leaving 7 bases between them. TCR beta CDR3 sequences were amplified from RNA transcripts. The HTBI primer set was used in a first-round RT-PCR of the TCR CDR3. TCRdb fed the multiplex PCR reads into MiXCR, producing one record per CDR3 protein. The data show some 500,000 distinct CDR3 sequences, roughly a quarter seen once. This clonotype was observed at least ten times. This chain links TRBV11-2 with TRBJ2-5; D uncertain. The receptor comes from a woman aged 30 to 39 with Graves' ophthalmopathy. The source material was blood. The CDR3 region is CASSSSEETQYF. CDR3 coding DNA: TGTGCCAGCAGCAGTAGTGAAGAGACCCAGTACTTC.